This T cell receptor beta chain originates from a study of T cell repertoires in cytomegalovirus infection. The wider study: Carrying CMV and the relevant HLA type showed in public TCR beta signatures.

A note on this clonotype: Antigen unknown.

Study results and caveats: The study found HLA-C-restricted CMV-specific TCR beta clonotypes dominating the ex vivo response.

Germline loops: CDR1 SNHLY, CDR2 FYNNEI. V lost 8 bases, J lost 6 bases, and 10 bases lay in between. This CDR3 region has 11 residues. TCRdb used MiXCR to reprocess the reads, holding one entry per CDR3 protein. The sample records 800,000 to 950,000 distinct CDR3 sequences, approximately 32% being singletons. The chain is built from TRBV2 and TRBJ1-1; no firm D call. The origin of this receptor is a human donor in good health (CMV status not recorded). Some clones in this sample may be carry-over from other donors' samples. The sample was cultured CD8+ T cells from PBMCs, taken from culture after CMV antigen stimulation. The CDR3 is CASWGNAEAFF. In DNA, the CDR3 is TGTGCCAGCTGGGGTAACGCTGAAGCTTTCTTT.